This T cell receptor (beta chain) was sequenced during a study of T cell responses to AZD1222 COVID-19 vaccine. Points from the study as a whole: White British people made up most donors, females outnumbered males, and clonal diversity was possibly underestimated. Baseline seropositivity characterized only 5 to 7 AZD1222 recipients. Reportedly, close to half of spike-specific TCRs are directed against unmutated variant regions. Two doses of AZD1222 preceded a rise in Spike-specific TCR breadth and depth.

Trimming removed 4 bases at V and 2 bases at J, with 3 bases between. The CDR3 contains 11 residues. Germline-derived CDR1 and CDR2 are SGHAT and FQNNGV. Libraries were prepared by immunoSEQ multiplex PCR; TCRdb keeps only in-frame clonotypes and omits some of them. The sample holds 150,000 or so clones, 89% seen once. Sample share makes this clone medium-sized (0.01 to 0.1%). Its antigen remains unidentified. The receptor was isolated from an adult in good health. The rearrangement joins TRBV11-2 to TRBJ2-7; D remains ambiguous. This specimen was peripheral blood, taken on day 0 of AZD1222 vaccination. The CDR3 spells CASSYTYEQYF. DNA of the CDR3: TGTGCCAGCAGCTATACCTACGAGCAGTACTTC.